This T cell receptor beta chain came from a study of shared clonotypes between healthy human individuals. Profiled with immunoSEQ multiplex PCR; TCRdb holds only in-frame clones, not every one. The repertoire holds approximately 2,000,000 clones, with 93% as singletons. CD45RO-negative cells were positively selected for CCR7, leaving out terminally differentiated effector memory CD45RA+ cells. Concerning this clone itself: Other DNA sequences in the same sample also yield this CDR3.

The sample was naive CD8+ T cells from PBMCs. The clonotype was recovered from a young man in good health. Some clones in this sample may be carry-over from other donors' samples.

The CDR3 DNA reads TGTGCCAGCAGCGTAGCTGATAACTCCTACGAGCAGTACTTC. Protein sequence: CASSVADNSYEQYF. The J gene is TRBJ2-7, the V gene TRBV9; D is undetermined. This CDR3 contains 14 residues. V lost 0 bases, J lost 0 bases, and 7 bases lay in between. Germline V gene sequence: CDR1 SGDLS, CDR2 YYNGEE.